This entry describes one T cell receptor (beta chain). Its specificity is not known. The sample belongs to a study of cytomegalovirus exposure and HLA in healthy donors. Findings and caveats of the study: Because they were indistinguishable, some V segments, including TRBV6-2 and TRBV6-3, were excluded. There was a cluster of highly shared sequence variants that was likely a sequencing artifact.

This CDR3 contains 15 residues. V dropped 2 bases and J dropped 3 bases, with 13 bases sitting between them. Germline V gives CDR1 KGHSH, CDR2 LQKENI. The PCR employed 60 Vbeta primers together with 13 Jbeta primers. Repertoires were generated with immunoSEQ multiplex PCR, while TCRdb's copy carries only in-frame clones and drops some. The sample records 75,000 to 100,000 clones, around 77% being singletons. At collection, donors were nominally healthy, but unrecorded immune exposures were probable. This receptor was obtained from a man aged 40-49 years in good health and CMV-seronegative. The sequencing sample was made of PBMCs. This chain links TRBV18 with TRBJ1-1; tentatively, D is TRBD1 (5 bases). CDR3 protein: CASSPAGGWDTEAFF. The CDR3 DNA is TGTGCCAGCTCACCAGCCGGGGGATGGGACACTGAAGCTTTCTTT.